Detailed here is one TCR beta chain. Using unique molecular identifiers, the investigators prepared the TCRbeta library. TCRdb reprocessed the PCR reads with MiXCR, giving one entry per CDR3 protein. The sample consists of 900,000 or so distinct CDR3 sequences, 16% of them appearing once. The data are from a study of T-cell reconstitution after alpha-beta-depleted transplantation in children. This CDR3 is built from 15 residues. Germline lookup yields CDR1 SGHVS and CDR2 FNYEAQ. Trimming cost V 4 bases and J 2 bases; bases outside gene matches: 4. This clonotype was obtained from a male patient aged 10-17 years who had a stem cell transplant for acute lymphoblastic leukemia, so the T cells may come from the graft donor. The rearrangement joins TRBV7-6 to TRBJ2-7; 11 bases agree with TRBD1. Sequencing was performed on PBMCs, mostly from graft donor cells, taken 360 days after TCRalphabeta/CD19-depleted stem cell transplant. CDR3 amino acids: CASSSGTGGTYEQYF. CDR3 sequence (DNA): TGTGCCAGCAGCTCCGGGACAGGGGGGACCTACGAGCAGTACTTC.